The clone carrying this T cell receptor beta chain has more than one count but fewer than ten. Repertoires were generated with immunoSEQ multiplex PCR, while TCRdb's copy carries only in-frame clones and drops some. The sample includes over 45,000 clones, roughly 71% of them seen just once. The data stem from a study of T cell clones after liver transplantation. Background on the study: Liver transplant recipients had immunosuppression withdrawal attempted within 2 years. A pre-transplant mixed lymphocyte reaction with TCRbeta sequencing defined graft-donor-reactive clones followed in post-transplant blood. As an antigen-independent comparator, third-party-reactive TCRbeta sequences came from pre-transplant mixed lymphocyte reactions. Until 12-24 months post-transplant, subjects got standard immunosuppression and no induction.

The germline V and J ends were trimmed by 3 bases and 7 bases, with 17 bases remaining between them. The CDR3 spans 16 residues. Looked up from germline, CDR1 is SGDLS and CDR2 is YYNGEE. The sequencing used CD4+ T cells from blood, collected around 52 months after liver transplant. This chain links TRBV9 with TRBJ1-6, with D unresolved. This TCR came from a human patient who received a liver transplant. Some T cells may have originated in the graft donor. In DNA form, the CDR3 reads TGTGCCAGCAGCGCCCTGACTGGGCCCATGAATTCACCCCTCCACTTT. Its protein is CASSALTGPMNSPLHF.